The rows below give T cell receptor beta chains drawn from one sample of a study of blood T cell repertoires in COVID-19. The repertoire was sequenced with immunoSEQ multiplex PCR; TCRdb's copy has only in-frame clones and lacks some. The sample has nearly 100,000 clones, around 85% seen once. The sequencing sample was made of peripheral blood. These receptor sequences come from a woman aged 60-75 years with acute or convalescent COVID-19. Each CDR3 is given with its conserved first and last residue. The order of the fields is clone size, J gene, D gene, V gene, CDR3 protein, CDR3 DNA. The D gene is left open where the match is weak. Only part of the rows carry a size: once, few, many, or a class if the clone is expanded.

size: .; J: TRBJ2-7; D: .; V: TRBV4-2; CDR3: CASSWAEVGQGGDEQYF; DNA: TGTGCCAGCAGCTGGGCAGAAGTTGGACAGGGAGGGGACGAGCAGTACTTC
size: .; J: TRBJ1-4; D: .; V: TRBV19; CDR3: CASSIGNIATNEKLFF; DNA: TGTGCCAGTAGTATAGGTAACATTGCAACTAATGAAAAACTGTTTTTT
size: .; J: TRBJ2-5; D: TRBD2; V: TRBV3-1/TRBV3-2; CDR3: CASSPVLAGGGETQYF; DNA: TGTGCCAGCAGCCCCGTACTAGCGGGGGGCGGAGAGACCCAGTACTTC
size: .; J: TRBJ2-3; D: TRBD2; V: TRBV6-1; CDR3: CASSEGYGVAGPSTDTQYF; DNA: TGTGCCAGCAGTGAAGGGTACGGGGTAGCGGGGCCTAGCACAGATACGCAGTATTTT
size: .; J: TRBJ1-4; D: TRBD1; V: TRBV3-1/TRBV3-2; CDR3: CASSSARTGAAATNEKLFF; DNA: TGTGCCAGCAGCTCCGCGAGGACAGGGGCGGCTGCAACTAATGAAAAACTGTTTTTT
size: .; J: TRBJ2-1; D: TRBD2; V: TRBV5-1; CDR3: CASSLDPSGGANEQFF; DNA: TGCGCCAGCAGCTTGGATCCTAGCGGGGGGGCTAATGAGCAGTTCTTC
size: .; J: TRBJ1-1; D: .; V: TRBV5-1; CDR3: CASSLSGGGLNTEAFF; DNA: TGCGCCAGCAGCCTGTCGGGGGGAGGGCTGAACACTGAAGCTTTCTTT
size: .; J: TRBJ2-1; D: TRBD1; V: TRBV20-1; CDR3: CSASPPGTGKFF; DNA: TGCAGTGCTAGTCCCCCCGGGACAGGGAAATTCTTC
size: once; J: TRBJ1-3; D: .; V: TRBV4-2; CDR3: CASSHGGLQSGNTIYF; DNA: TGTGCCAGCAGCCACGGCGGCCTTCAATCTGGAAACACCATATATTTT
size: once; J: TRBJ1-1; D: .; V: TRBV28; CDR3: CASRGQLETEAFF; DNA: TGTGCCAGCAGAGGACAGTTGGAGACTGAAGCTTTCTTT
size: .; J: TRBJ1-3; D: TRBD1; V: TRBV3-1/TRBV3-2; CDR3: CASSQTYRGLGNTIYF; DNA: TGTGCCAGCAGCCAAACCTACAGGGGGCTGGGAAACACCATATATTTT
size: .; J: TRBJ2-1; D: .; V: TRBV6-5; CDR3: CASWATDNEQFF; DNA: TGTGCCAGCTGGGCTACAGACAATGAGCAGTTCTTC
size: .; J: TRBJ1-1; D: .; V: TRBV27; CDR3: CASNRQGPNTEAFF; DNA: TGTGCCAGCAACCGGCAGGGGCCGAACACTGAAGCTTTCTTT
size: .; J: TRBJ2-3; D: .; V: TRBV4-3; CDR3: CASSLQGSGTDTQYF; DNA: TGCGCCAGCAGCCTACAGGGTAGTGGCACAGATACGCAGTATTTT
size: .; J: TRBJ1-1; D: TRBD1; V: TRBV6-5; CDR3: CASTMGQGRDTEAFF; DNA: TGTGCCAGCACCATGGGACAGGGGCGGGACACTGAAGCTTTCTTT
size: .; J: TRBJ2-3; D: TRBD2; V: TRBV2; CDR3: CASSLAGGLLGEYF; DNA: TGTGCCAGCAGCCTAGCGGGGGGGCTGCTAGGGGAGTATTTT
size: .; J: TRBJ1-2; D: TRBD1; V: TRBV27; CDR3: CASSLHGTGAGYTF; DNA: TGTGCCAGCAGTTTACATGGGACAGGGGCGGGCTACACCTTC
size: .; J: TRBJ1-1; D: .; V: TRBV5-1; CDR3: CASEKLGSRRVINTEAFF; DNA: TGCGCCAGCGAGAAACTGGGCTCGCGTCGCGTGATTAACACTGAAGCTTTCTTT
size: .; J: TRBJ1-1; D: TRBD1; V: TRBV5-6; CDR3: CASSLAGDSVSTEAFF; DNA: TGTGCCAGCAGCTTGGCGGGGGACAGTGTTAGCACTGAAGCTTTCTTT
size: .; J: TRBJ1-1; D: .; V: TRBV18; CDR3: CASSPNPGGNTEAFF; DNA: TGTGCCAGCTCACCAAACCCCGGGGGTAACACTGAAGCTTTCTTT
size: .; J: TRBJ1-4; D: .; V: TRBV11-3; CDR3: CASSFGETEKLFF; DNA: TGTGCCAGCAGCTTCGGGGAGACCGAAAAACTGTTTTTT
size: .; J: TRBJ1-4; D: .; V: TRBV29-1; CDR3: CSYNLGVNEKLFF; DNA: TGCAGCTATAACCTAGGGGTTAATGAAAAACTGTTTTTT
size: .; J: TRBJ1-5; D: .; V: TRBV6-2/TRBV6-3; CDR3: CASSYQGGGNQPQHF; DNA: TGTGCCAGCAGTTACCAGGGAGGCGGCAATCAGCCCCAGCATTTT
size: .; J: TRBJ1-4; D: TRBD1; V: TRBV2; CDR3: CASRGSGQAFEKLFF; DNA: TGTGCCAGCAGAGGGTCGGGACAGGCATTTGAAAAACTGTTTTTT
size: .; J: TRBJ2-5; D: .; V: TRBV5-1; CDR3: CASSLSPGGETQYF; DNA: TGCGCCAGCAGCTTAAGTCCAGGAGGAGAGACCCAGTACTTC
size: .; J: TRBJ2-2; D: TRBD2; V: TRBV2; CDR3: CASSESRGAGELFF; DNA: TGTGCCAGCAGTGAGTCGCGGGGGGCCGGGGAGCTGTTTTTT
size: .; J: TRBJ1-5; D: .; V: TRBV15; CDR3: CATSRDQGQPQHF; DNA: TGTGCCACCAGCAGAGATCAGGGTCAGCCCCAGCATTTT
size: .; J: TRBJ2-7; D: TRBD1; V: TRBV28; CDR3: CASSLFRGTDPGEQYF; DNA: TGTGCCAGCAGTTTATTTAGGGGGACAGATCCAGGAGAGCAGTACTTC
size: .; J: TRBJ1-5; D: TRBD1; V: TRBV30; CDR3: CAWSAGQGFQPQHF; DNA: TGTGCCTGGAGTGCGGGACAGGGGTTTCAGCCCCAGCATTTT
size: .; J: TRBJ2-2; D: .; V: TRBV4-3; CDR3: CASSQDMRQNTGELFF; DNA: TGCGCCAGCAGCCAAGATATGAGACAGAACACCGGGGAGCTGTTTTTT
size: few; J: TRBJ1-3; D: TRBD1; V: TRBV6-5; CDR3: CASIPGGSGNTIYF; DNA: TGTGCCAGCATACCAGGGGGGTCTGGAAACACCATATATTTT
size: .; J: TRBJ2-1; D: TRBD1; V: TRBV6-5; CDR3: CASSYSGQGYNEQFF; DNA: TGTGCCAGCAGTTACTCGGGACAGGGTTACAATGAGCAGTTCTTC
size: .; J: TRBJ2-5; D: .; V: TRBV6-2/TRBV6-3; CDR3: CASSPNLRETQYF; DNA: TGTGCCAGCAGCCCTAACCTGAGGGAGACCCAGTACTTC
size: .; J: TRBJ1-1; D: TRBD1; V: TRBV5-1; CDR3: CASSGGQAGTEAFF; DNA: TGCGCCAGCAGCGGGGGACAGGCGGGGACTGAAGCTTTCTTT
size: .; J: TRBJ2-7; D: .; V: TRBV28; CDR3: CASRSNGYEQYF; DNA: TGTGCCAGCAGGAGTAATGGCTACGAGCAGTACTTC
size: once; J: TRBJ2-3; D: TRBD2; V: TRBV5-1; CDR3: CASSLAGGPPDTQYF; DNA: TGCGCCAGCAGCTTGGCGGGGGGGCCCCCAGATACGCAGTATTTT
size: few; J: TRBJ2-3; D: .; V: TRBV5-8; CDR3: CASTIWQNTDTQYF; DNA: TGTGCCAGCACCATATGGCAGAACACAGATACGCAGTATTTT
size: .; J: TRBJ2-6; D: .; V: TRBV5-1; CDR3: CASTHSGANVLTF; DNA: TGCGCCAGCACCCACTCTGGGGCCAACGTCCTGACTTTC
size: once; J: TRBJ1-1; D: .; V: TRBV27; CDR3: CASSYGGRTVTEAFF; DNA: TGTGCCAGCAGTTACGGGGGGCGGACGGTCACTGAAGCTTTCTTT
size: .; J: TRBJ2-1; D: TRBD2; V: TRBV19; CDR3: CASSIGWGGGYSYNEQFF; DNA: TGTGCCAGTAGTATAGGGTGGGGCGGGGGATACTCCTACAATGAGCAGTTCTTC
size: few; J: TRBJ1-5; D: .; V: TRBV30; CDR3: CAWSRGSNQPQHF; DNA: TGTGCCTGGAGCAGGGGTAGCAATCAGCCCCAGCATTTT
size: .; J: TRBJ1-6; D: .; V: TRBV18; CDR3: CASSPEYSSYNSPLHF; DNA: TGTGCCAGCTCACCTGAGTACAGCTCCTATAATTCACCCCTCCACTTT
size: .; J: TRBJ2-1; D: TRBD2; V: TRBV28; CDR3: CASSLWGLAGGPGEQFF; DNA: TGTGCCAGCAGTTTATGGGGGCTAGCGGGGGGGCCAGGTGAGCAGTTCTTC
size: once; J: TRBJ2-7; D: TRBD1; V: TRBV4-2; CDR3: CASSQTGTGTYEQYF; DNA: TGTGCCAGCAGCCAGACCGGGACAGGAACCTACGAGCAGTACTTC
size: .; J: TRBJ1-6; D: .; V: TRBV7-9; CDR3: CASSAPGWNGLHF; DNA: TGTGCCAGCAGCGCCCCGGGGTGGAACGGGCTCCACTTT
size: .; J: TRBJ1-2; D: TRBD1; V: TRBV30; CDR3: CAWSPQGATGGYTF; DNA: TGTGCCTGGAGTCCACAGGGGGCTACTGGAGGCTACACCTTC
size: few; J: TRBJ2-7; D: .; V: TRBV11-3; CDR3: CASSLDDSSYEQYF; DNA: TGTGCCAGCAGCTTAGATGACAGCTCCTACGAGCAGTACTTC
size: .; J: TRBJ1-1; D: .; V: TRBV7-2; CDR3: CASSRQRGGPAEAFF; DNA: TGTGCCAGCAGCCGCCAAAGGGGAGGGCCAGCTGAAGCTTTCTTT
size: .; J: TRBJ2-1; D: TRBD1; V: TRBV25-1; CDR3: CASSEWGTGVNEQFF; DNA: TGTGCCAGCAGTGAATGGGGGACAGGGGTGAATGAGCAGTTCTTC
size: .; J: TRBJ1-1; D: .; V: TRBV6-5; CDR3: CASSPQRDTEAFF; DNA: TGTGCCAGCTCACCTCAGCGGGACACTGAAGCTTTCTTT
size: .; J: TRBJ1-5; D: .; V: TRBV19; CDR3: CASSIGRNQPQHF; DNA: TGTGCCAGTAGTATTGGGCGCAATCAGCCCCAGCATTTT
size: .; J: TRBJ2-1; D: TRBD2; V: TRBV11-1; CDR3: CASSFGTSGSTEFF; DNA: TGTGCCAGCAGCTTCGGGACTAGCGGGTCGACGGAGTTCTTC
size: .; J: TRBJ2-3; D: TRBD1; V: TRBV7-6; CDR3: CASSSPPGQGTDTQYF; DNA: TGTGCCAGCAGCTCCCCTCCCGGACAGGGCACAGATACGCAGTATTTT
size: once; J: TRBJ2-5; D: .; V: TRBV18; CDR3: CASSPLSIAATQETQYF; DNA: TGTGCCAGCTCACCCCTGTCGATAGCGGCGACCCAAGAGACCCAGTACTTC
size: .; J: TRBJ1-2; D: .; V: TRBV19; CDR3: CASCPSGSPWSNYGYTF; DNA: TGTGCCAGTTGTCCGTCCGGGTCCCCCTGGAGTAACTATGGCTACACCTTC
size: .; J: TRBJ2-7; D: TRBD2; V: TRBV7-9; CDR3: CATNGGGPYEQYF; DNA: TGTGCCACAAACGGCGGGGGGCCCTACGAGCAGTACTTC
size: .; J: TRBJ1-2; D: TRBD1; V: TRBV28; CDR3: CASSSQPSQGARGYTF; DNA: TGTGCCAGCAGTAGCCAGCCCTCCCAGGGGGCGCGAGGCTACACCTTC
size: .; J: TRBJ1-2; D: TRBD1; V: TRBV6-1; CDR3: CASSEYGDRDYGYTF; DNA: TGTGCCAGCAGTGAATACGGCGACAGGGACTATGGCTACACCTTC
size: .; J: TRBJ1-2; D: .; V: TRBV19; CDR3: CASSQSGLGGYGYTF; DNA: TGTGCCAGTAGCCAATCGGGCTTGGGGGGCTATGGCTACACCTTC
size: once; J: TRBJ2-2; D: .; V: TRBV13; CDR3: CASRPPGLENTGELFF; DNA: TGTGCCAGCAGGCCTCCGGGACTCGAGAACACCGGGGAGCTGTTTTTT